Described below is a single T cell receptor (beta chain) sequence and its context. Measured with immunoSEQ multiplex PCR; TCRdb has only the in-frame clones, and not every one. The table records tens of thousands of clones, approximately 70% of them present only once. The CDR3 length is 18 residues. The germline V and J ends were trimmed by 5 bases and 3 bases, with 22 bases remaining between them. In germline, CDR1 is LGHNA, CDR2 YNFKEQ. The record originates from a study of blood T cell repertoires in COVID-19. Across the whole study: Acute-phase and convalescent COVID-19 samples originated in the United States, Italy and Spain.

The origin of this receptor is an elderly man with acute or convalescent COVID-19. The rearrangement joins TRBV4-2 to TRBJ2-2; possibly TRBD1 for D (6 bases). Specimen: peripheral blood. The CDR3 protein is CASSSRGWGLTDTGELFF. As DNA, the CDR3 is TGTGCCAGCAGCTCAAGGGGGTGGGGTTTAACGGACACCGGGGAGCTGTTTTTT.